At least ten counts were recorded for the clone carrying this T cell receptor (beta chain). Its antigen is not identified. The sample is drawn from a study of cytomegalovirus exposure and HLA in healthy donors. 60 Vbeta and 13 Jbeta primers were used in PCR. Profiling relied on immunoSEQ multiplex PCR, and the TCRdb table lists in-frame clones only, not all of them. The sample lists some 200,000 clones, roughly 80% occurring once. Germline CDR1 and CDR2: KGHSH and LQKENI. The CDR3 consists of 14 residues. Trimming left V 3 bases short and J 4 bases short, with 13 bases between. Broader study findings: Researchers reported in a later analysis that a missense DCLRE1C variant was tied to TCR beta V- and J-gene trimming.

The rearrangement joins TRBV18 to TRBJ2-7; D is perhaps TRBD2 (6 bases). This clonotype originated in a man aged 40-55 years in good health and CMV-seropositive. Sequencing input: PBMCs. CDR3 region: CASSPFPGTYEQYF. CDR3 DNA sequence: TGTGCCAGCTCACCCTTCCCAGGGACTTACGAGCAGTACTTC.